The next 20 T cell receptor beta chains were all read from a single sample in a study of T cell clones after liver transplantation. Data came from immunoSEQ multiplex PCR; TCRdb stores just in-frame clones and leaves some out. Seen here are 45,000 to 60,000 clones, roughly three quarters observed once, and the top ten hold around 9.6%. Material: CD4+ T cells from blood, obtained at the 22-month timepoint. The source of these receptors is a human patient who received a liver transplant. Some T cells may possibly be graft donor cells.

This chain joins TRBV20-1 and TRBJ2-7, with D hard to call. The CDR3 runs 11 residues. Germline V gives CDR1 DFQATT, CDR2 SNEGSKA (reference sequence). The ends were cut back, 5 bases at V and 2 bases at J, with 7 bases in the middle. The DNA for the CDR3 is TGCAGTGCTTCTACAACCTACGAGCAGTACTTC. Translation gives CSASTTYEQYF.

The rearrangement joins TRBV2 to TRBJ1-5; the D gene is possibly TRBD1 (5 bases). Germline CDR1 is SNHLY and CDR2 is FYNNEI. Trimming shortened V by 10 bases and J by 5 bases, and 18 bases separated the two germline ends. The CDR3 has 14 amino acids. CDR3 in DNA: TGTGCCACTTGGACAACGAACAATTATCAGCCCCAGCATTTT. Amino acid sequence: CATWTTNNYQPQHF.

The chain carries TRBV15 and TRBJ2-3, with TRBD2 matching over 7 bases. This CDR3 region has 16 residues. V gave up 5 bases and J gave up 2 bases; unmatched junction bases: 10. Germline V gives CDR1 LNHNV, CDR2 YYDKDF (reference sequence). CDR3 sequence reads: CATSPTGGGFTDTQYF. Here the CDR3 DNA reads TGTGCCACCAGCCCCACAGGCGGGGGTTTCACAGATACGCAGTATTTT. The variable domain in full, with the rest retrieved from reference TRBV15 and TRBJ2-3, is DAMVIQNPRYQVTQFGKPVTLSCSQTLNHNVMYWYQQKSSQAPKLLFHYYDKDFNNEADTPDNFQSRRPNTSFCFLDIRSPGLGDTAMYLCATSPTGGGFTDTQYFGPGTRLTVL.

There are a few counts of this clone. The gene calls are TRBV5-4 and TRBJ1-2; no reliable D call. V shed 2 bases and J shed 2 bases, with 7 bases lying between them. The length of the CDR3 is 13 residues. From germline, CDR1 is SGHNT and CDR2 YYREEE (reference sequence). The CDR3 reads CASSFSGNYGYTF. The CDR3 bases are TGTGCCAGCAGCTTTTCAGGAAACTATGGCTACACCTTC.

The J gene is TRBJ2-7, the V gene TRBV29-1, with TRBD1 matching over 10 bases. Germline loops: CDR1 SQVTM, CDR2 ANQGSEA. This CDR3 has 12 residues. The ends lost 6 bases at V and 5 bases at J; junction bases unmatched: 4. Here the CDR3 DNA reads TGCAGCGTGGGACAGGGGATGGACGAGCAGTACTTC. This translates into CSVGQGMDEQYF.

The CDR3 is CASSEDSNYEQYF. CDR3 bases: TGTGCCAGCAGCGAGGACAGTAACTACGAGCAGTACTTC. V gene TRBV21-1 combines with J gene TRBJ2-7; TRBD1, the table's D call, was not compared with the DNA. TRBV21-1 corresponds to a pseudogene. The length of the CDR3 is 13 residues.

V is TRBV27 and J is TRBJ2-3; 7 positions agree with TRBD2. Germline V gene lookup returns CDR1 MNHEY and CDR2 SMNVEV (reference sequence). There are 13 residues in the CDR3. Trimming at V came to 6 bases and at J to 8 bases, leaving 8 bases not matched to a gene. The CDR3 bases are TGTGCCAGCAGCCTAGAACGCGGGGGTACGCAGTATTTT. The encoded protein is CASSLERGGTQYF.

V gene TRBV9 combines with J gene TRBJ2-3; D remains unclear. Trimming pared 5 bases from V and 1 base from J, leaving 14 bases between. The CDR3 consists of 15 residues. CDR1 is SGDLS and CDR2 is YYNGEE in the germline V gene. The CDR3 region is CASSVRSSGTDTQYF. DNA of the CDR3: TGTGCCAGCAGTGTACGGAGTTCTGGCACAGATACGCAGTATTTT.

The rearrangement links TRBV11-3 to TRBJ2-2, with 9 bases matching TRBD2. J was trimmed by 2 bases and V by 5 bases; bases with no gene match: 3. The CDR3 has 15 amino acids. Germline V CDR1 and CDR2: SGHNT, YENEEA. CDR3 bases: TGTGCCAGCAGCCGAGCGGGGGGAAACACCGGGGAGCTGTTTTTT. Protein product: CASSRAGGNTGELFF.

This rearrangement joins TRBV7-9 to TRBJ1-4; D gene unclear. CDR3 length: 17 residues. With 1 base removed from V and 0 bases from J, the gap between germline ends came to 12 bases. In germline, CDR1 is SEHNR, CDR2 FQNEAQ (reference sequence). The CDR3 nucleotides read TGTGCCAGCAGCTTAGTTCGAGGAATTACAACTAATGAAAAACTGTTTTTT. Protein: CASSLVRGITTNEKLFF. Looking up the rest from reference TRBV7-9 and TRBJ1-4 gives the full variable domain: DTGVSQNPRHKITKRGQNVTFRCDPISEHNRLYWYRQTLGQGPEFLTYFQNEAQLEKSRLLSDRFSAERPKGSFSTLEIQRTEQGDSAMYLCASSLVRGITTNEKLFFGSGTQLSVL.

The rearrangement joins TRBV6-1 to TRBJ1-1, with 8 bases lining up with TRBD1. Trimming took 4 bases from V and 3 from J; bases not matched to a gene: 7. Germline V lookup: CDR1 MNHNS, CDR2 SASEGT. The CDR3 is 15 amino acids. CDR3 nucleotides: TGTGCCAGCAGTGCCCTGCAGGGGGCAGACACTGAAGCTTTCTTT. Amino acids: CASSALQGADTEAFF.

The J gene is TRBJ1-5, the V gene TRBV28; 7 bases match TRBD1. V shed 6 bases, J shed 3 bases, and the junction held 5 bases outside the gene matches. Germline CDR1 is MDHEN and CDR2 is SYDVKM. The CDR3 has 14 residues. The CDR3 sequence: CASRPGQLNQPQHF. CDR3 DNA: TGTGCCAGCAGACCGGGACAGCTCAATCAGCCCCAGCATTTT.

V gene TRBV30 combines with J gene TRBJ2-7; 10 bases line up with TRBD2. Germline V gene lookup returns CDR1 GTSNPN and CDR2 SVGIG (reference sequence). The CDR3 consists of 15 residues. After removal of 2 bases from V and 0 bases from J, the junction contained 4 bases not matched to a gene. The DNA for the CDR3 is TGTGCCTGGAGTACCGGACTAGCGGCCTCCTACGAGCAGTACTTC. Protein product: CAWSTGLAASYEQYF. The variable domain in full, completed from reference TRBV30 and TRBJ2-7, reads SQTIHQWPATLVQPVGSPLSLECTVEGTSNPNLYWYRQAAGRGLQLLFYSVGIGQISSEVPQNLSASRPQDRQFILSSKKLLLSDSGFYLCAWSTGLAASYEQYFGPGTRLTVT.

The gene calls are TRBV5-1 and TRBJ2-4; D may be TRBD2 (5 bases). Deletions cut 0 bases from V and 0 bases from J, with 7 bases between. This CDR3 contains 15 residues. The V gene's germline CDR1 is SGHRS and CDR2 YFSETQ. The CDR3 sequence: CASSLEGLAKNIQYF. CDR3 in DNA: TGCGCCAGCAGCTTGGAAGGACTAGCCAAAAACATTCAGTACTTC.

In this sample, this clone turned up a few times. The J gene is TRBJ2-2, the V gene TRBV5-6, with D possibly matching TRBD2 (6 bases). The CDR3 totals 15 residues. Trimming removed 4 bases from V and 3 bases from J, with 13 bases in between. The germline CDR1 and CDR2 sequences are SGHDT and YYEEEE. The CDR3 DNA sequence: TGTGCCAGCAGCATCGGACTATTTGACACCGGGGAGCTGTTTTTT. It specifies CASSIGLFDTGELFF.

The rearrangement uses TRBV30 and TRBJ2-7; D possibly matches TRBD1 or TRBD2 (5 bases each). The CDR3 contains 16 residues. Germline assignment: CDR1 GTSNPN and CDR2 SVGIG (reference sequence). The V end was cut by 1 base, the J end by 0 bases, with 16 bases between. CDR3 region: CAWSAPQGGGSYEQYF. In DNA, the CDR3 is TGTGCCTGGAGTGCGCCGCAGGGTGGAGGCTCCTACGAGCAGTACTTC. The variable domain in full, completed from reference TRBV30 and TRBJ2-7, reads SQTIHQWPATLVQPVGSPLSLECTVEGTSNPNLYWYRQAAGRGLQLLFYSVGIGQISSEVPQNLSASRPQDRQFILSSKKLLLSDSGFYLCAWSAPQGGGSYEQYFGPGTRLTVT.

The chain combines TRBV28 with TRBJ2-7, with D perhaps given as TRBD1 or TRBD2 (5 bases each). Germline V gene lookup returns CDR1 MDHEN and CDR2 SYDVKM. The CDR3 sequence is 11 residues long. Trimming removed 4 bases from V and 9 bases from J, with 10 bases in between. CDR3 coding DNA: TGTGCCAGCAGTTGGGGGTCAGGGCAGTACTTC. Amino acid sequence: CASSWGSGQYF.

The rearrangement joins TRBV19 to TRBJ2-6, with TRBD1 matching 7 bases. CDR3 length: 15 amino acids. V was pared by 5 bases and J by 2 bases, with 3 bases of the junction left unmatched. Germline assignment: CDR1 LNHDA and CDR2 SQIVND (reference sequence). CDR3 amino acids: CASSPQGAGANVLTF. CDR3 bases: TGTGCCAGTAGTCCCCAGGGGGCTGGGGCCAACGTCCTGACTTTC.

The V call is TRBV28, the J call TRBJ1-5; D is possibly TRBD1 (5 bases). This CDR3 spans 16 amino acids. Germline-derived CDR1 and CDR2 are MDHEN and SYDVKM. The germline V and J ends were trimmed by 3 bases and 2 bases, with 14 bases remaining between them. The CDR3 spells CASSLWGSEGNQPQHF. In DNA form, the CDR3 reads TGTGCCAGCAGTTTGTGGGGGAGTGAAGGCAATCAGCCCCAGCATTTT. Using reference TRBV28 and TRBJ1-5 for the parts outside the CDR3, the full variable domain is DVKVTQSSRYLVKRTGEKVFLECVQDMDHENMFWYRQDPGLGLRLIYFSYDVKMKEKGDIPEGYSVSREKKERFSLILESASTNQTSMYLCASSLWGSEGNQPQHFGDGTRLSIL.

This rearrangement joins TRBV28 to TRBJ1-2; D remains ambiguous. In germline, CDR1 is MDHEN, CDR2 SYDVKM. The CDR3 loop spans 15 amino acids. Trimming removed 3 bases from V and 2 bases from J, with 13 bases in between. The CDR3 region has the DNA TGTGCCAGCAGTTTTGCCGGGAAAGTCAACTATGGCTACACCTTC. This codes for CASSFAGKVNYGYTF.